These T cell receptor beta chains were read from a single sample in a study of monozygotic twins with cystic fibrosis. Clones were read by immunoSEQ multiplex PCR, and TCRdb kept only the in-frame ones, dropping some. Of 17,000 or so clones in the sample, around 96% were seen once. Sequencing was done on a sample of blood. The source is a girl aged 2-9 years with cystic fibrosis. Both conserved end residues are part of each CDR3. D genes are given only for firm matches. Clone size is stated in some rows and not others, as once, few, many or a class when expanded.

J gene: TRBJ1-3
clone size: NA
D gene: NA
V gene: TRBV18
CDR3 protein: CASSPSLDRGARGNTIYF
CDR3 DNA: TGTGCCAGCTCACCTTCGTTGGATAGAGGGGCGCGCGGAAACACCATATATTTT

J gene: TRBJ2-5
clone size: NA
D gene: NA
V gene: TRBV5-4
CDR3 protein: CASSFGETQYF
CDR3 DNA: TGTGCCAGCAGCTTTGGAGAGACCCAGTACTTC

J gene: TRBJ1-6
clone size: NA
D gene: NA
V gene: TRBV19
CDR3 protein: CASSMGPGPLHF
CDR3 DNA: TGTGCCAGTAGTATGGGACCGGGACCCCTCCACTTT

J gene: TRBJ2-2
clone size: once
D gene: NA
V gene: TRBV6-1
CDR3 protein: CASKKEGTGELFF
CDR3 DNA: TGTGCCAGCAAGAAAGAGGGCACCGGGGAGCTGTTTTTT

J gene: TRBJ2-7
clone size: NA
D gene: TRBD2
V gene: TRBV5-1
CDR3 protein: CASSVTSGQNYEQYF
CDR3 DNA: TGCGCCAGCAGCGTAACTAGCGGCCAAAACTACGAGCAGTACTTC

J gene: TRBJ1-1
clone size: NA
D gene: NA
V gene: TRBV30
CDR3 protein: CAWSVHPTAAEAFF
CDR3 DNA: TGTGCCTGGAGTGTACACCCGACTGCGGCTGAAGCTTTCTTT

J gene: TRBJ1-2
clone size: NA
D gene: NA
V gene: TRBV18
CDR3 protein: CASSPLWPTPREGGYTF
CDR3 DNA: TGTGCCAGCTCACCATTGTGGCCCACGCCCCGGGAAGGTGGCTACACCTTC

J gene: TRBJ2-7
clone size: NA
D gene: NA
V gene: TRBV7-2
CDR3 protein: CASSLSVYEQYF
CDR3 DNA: TGTGCCAGCAGCTTAAGCGTATACGAGCAGTACTTC

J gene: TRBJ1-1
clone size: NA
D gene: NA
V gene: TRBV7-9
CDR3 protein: CASSLVGSMNTEAFF
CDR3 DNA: TGTGCCAGCAGCTTAGTGGGTTCCATGAACACTGAAGCTTTCTTT

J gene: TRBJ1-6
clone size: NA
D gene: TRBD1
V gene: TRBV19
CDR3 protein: CASSPRDRDNSPLHF
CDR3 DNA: TGTGCCAGTAGTCCCCGGGACAGGGATAATTCACCCCTCCACTTT

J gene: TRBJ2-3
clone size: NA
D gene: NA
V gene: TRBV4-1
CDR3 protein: CASSQDGDTQYF
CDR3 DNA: TGCGCCAGCAGCCAAGATGGAGATACGCAGTATTTT

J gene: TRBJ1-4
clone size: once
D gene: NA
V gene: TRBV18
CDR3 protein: CASSRNTGRLNEKLFF
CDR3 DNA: TGTGCCAGCTCGCGAAATACAGGGAGACTAAATGAAAAACTGTTTTTT

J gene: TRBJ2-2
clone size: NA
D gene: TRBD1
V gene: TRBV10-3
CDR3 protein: CAISRDRPGAGELFF
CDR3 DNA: TGTGCCATCAGTCGGGACAGGCCTGGCGCCGGGGAGCTGTTTTTT

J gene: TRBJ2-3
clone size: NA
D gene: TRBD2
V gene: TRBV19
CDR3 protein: CASRETSGATDTQYF
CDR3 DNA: TGTGCCAGTAGGGAGACTAGCGGGGCCACAGATACGCAGTATTTT

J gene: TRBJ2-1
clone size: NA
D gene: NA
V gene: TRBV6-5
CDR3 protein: CASSYSRGVWQFF
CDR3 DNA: TGTGCCAGCAGTTACTCGAGGGGGGTTTGGCAGTTCTTC

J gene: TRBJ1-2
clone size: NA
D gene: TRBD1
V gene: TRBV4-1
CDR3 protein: CASSQEGQGNYGYTF
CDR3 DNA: TGCGCCAGCAGCCAAGAAGGACAGGGGAACTATGGCTACACCTTC

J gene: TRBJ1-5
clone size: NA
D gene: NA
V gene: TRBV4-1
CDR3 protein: CASSQEGRGSNQPQHF
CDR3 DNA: TGCGCCAGCAGCCAAGAGGGCAGGGGTAGCAATCAGCCCCAGCATTTT

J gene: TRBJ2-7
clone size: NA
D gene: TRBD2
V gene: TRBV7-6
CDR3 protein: CASSLGTSGSYEQYF
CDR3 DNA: TGTGCCAGCAGCCTCGGGACTAGCGGATCCTACGAGCAGTACTTC

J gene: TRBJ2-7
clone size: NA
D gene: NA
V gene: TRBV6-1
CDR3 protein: CASRGGQANYEQYF
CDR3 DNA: TGTGCCAGCAGGGGAGGACAGGCAAACTACGAGCAGTACTTC

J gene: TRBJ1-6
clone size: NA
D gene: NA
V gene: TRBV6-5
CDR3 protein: CASSYGRPLNSPLHF
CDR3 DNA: TGTGCCAGCAGTTACGGGCGACCGTTAAATTCACCCCTCCACTTT

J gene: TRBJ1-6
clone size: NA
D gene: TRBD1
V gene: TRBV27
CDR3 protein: CASSLGTDNSPLHF
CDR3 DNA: TGTGCCAGCAGTTTGGGGACAGATAATTCACCCCTCCACTTT

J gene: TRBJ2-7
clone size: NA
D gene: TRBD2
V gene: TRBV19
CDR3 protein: CASSDTPPGLGLEQYF
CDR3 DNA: TGTGCCAGTAGCGACACCCCACCGGGACTAGGTCTCGAGCAGTACTTC

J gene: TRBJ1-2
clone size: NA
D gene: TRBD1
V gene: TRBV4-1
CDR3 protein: CASSQPGQGAHGYTF
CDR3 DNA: TGCGCCAGCAGCCAACCGGGACAGGGGGCACACGGCTACACCTTC

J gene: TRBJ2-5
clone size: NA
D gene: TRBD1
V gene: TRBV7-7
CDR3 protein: CASSSWTGGNQETQYF
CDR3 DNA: TGTGCTAGCAGCTCATGGACAGGGGGCAACCAAGAGACCCAGTACTTC

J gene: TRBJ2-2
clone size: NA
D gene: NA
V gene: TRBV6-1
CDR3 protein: CASSERPKIGGRQDSTGELFF
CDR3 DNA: TGTGCCAGCAGTGAAAGACCCAAGATCGGGGGGCGACAGGACTCTACCGGGGAGCTGTTTTTT

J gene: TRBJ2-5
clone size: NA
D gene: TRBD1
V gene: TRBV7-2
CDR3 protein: CASSLISNRGRGETQYF
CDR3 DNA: TGTGCCAGCAGCTTAATCTCCAACAGGGGGCGGGGTGAGACCCAGTACTTC

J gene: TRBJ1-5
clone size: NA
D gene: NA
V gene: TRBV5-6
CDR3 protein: CASSLRGAGNQPQHF
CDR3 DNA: TGTGCCAGCAGCTTGAGGGGGGCTGGCAATCAGCCCCAGCATTTT

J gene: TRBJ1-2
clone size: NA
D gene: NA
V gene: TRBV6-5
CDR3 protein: CASSYETRGHYTF
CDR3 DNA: TGTGCCAGCAGTTATGAGACCCGCGGCCACTACACCTTC

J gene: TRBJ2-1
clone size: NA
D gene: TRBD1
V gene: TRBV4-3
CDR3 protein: CASSHFRDSYNEQFF
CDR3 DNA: TGCGCCAGCAGCCACTTTCGGGACAGTTACAATGAGCAGTTCTTC

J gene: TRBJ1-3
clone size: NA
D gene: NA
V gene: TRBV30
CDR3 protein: CAWSQTISGNTIYF
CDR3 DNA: TGTGCCTGGAGTCAGACAATATCTGGAAACACCATATATTTT

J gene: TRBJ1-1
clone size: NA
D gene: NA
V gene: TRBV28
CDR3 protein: CASRPDLGNTEAFF
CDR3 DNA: TGTGCCAGCAGGCCCGATTTGGGGAACACTGAAGCTTTCTTT

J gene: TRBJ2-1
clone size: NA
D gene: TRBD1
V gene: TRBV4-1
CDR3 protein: CASSQDRPGGYNEQFF
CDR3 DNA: TGCGCCAGCAGCCAAGATCGTCCAGGGGGCTACAATGAGCAGTTCTTC

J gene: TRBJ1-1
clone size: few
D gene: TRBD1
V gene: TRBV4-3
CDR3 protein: CASSQDLLGQGAPSAAFF
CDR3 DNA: TGCGCCAGCAGCCAAGATCTCCTGGGACAGGGGGCCCCCAGTGCAGCTTTCTTT

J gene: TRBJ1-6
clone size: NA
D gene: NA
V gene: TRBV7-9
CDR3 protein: CASSLGQKNSPLHF
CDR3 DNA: TGTGCCAGCAGCTTAGGACAAAAAAATTCACCCCTCCACTTT

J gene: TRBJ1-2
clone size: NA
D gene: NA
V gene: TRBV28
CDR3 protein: CASSLPLVGDGYTF
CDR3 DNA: TGTGCCAGCAGTTTACCGCTAGTTGGGGATGGCTACACCTTC

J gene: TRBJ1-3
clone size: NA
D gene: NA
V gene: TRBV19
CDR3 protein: CASSPGGSGNTIYF
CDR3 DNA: TGTGCCAGTAGTCCCGGGGGCTCTGGAAACACCATATATTTT

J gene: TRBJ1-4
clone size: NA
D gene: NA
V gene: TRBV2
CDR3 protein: CASSEWGRTSTNEKLFF
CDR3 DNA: TGTGCCAGCAGTGAGTGGGGCAGAACGTCAACTAATGAAAAACTGTTTTTT

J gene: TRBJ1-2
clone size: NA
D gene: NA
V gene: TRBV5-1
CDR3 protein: CASSLAPGTNYGYTF
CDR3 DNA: TGCGCCAGCAGCTTGGCCCCGGGAACTAACTATGGCTACACCTTC

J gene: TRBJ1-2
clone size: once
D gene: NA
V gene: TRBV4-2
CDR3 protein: CASSHSSGYGYTF
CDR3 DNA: TGTGCCAGCAGCCACAGCAGCGGGTATGGCTACACCTTC

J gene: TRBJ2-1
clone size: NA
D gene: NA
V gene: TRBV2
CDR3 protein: CASSPGQKTGSEQFF
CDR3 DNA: TGTGCCAGCAGTCCGGGACAAAAAACCGGGAGTGAGCAGTTCTTC

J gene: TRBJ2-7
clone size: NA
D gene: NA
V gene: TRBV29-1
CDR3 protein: CSGESGVGSSYEQYF
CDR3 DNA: TGCAGCGGGGAGTCAGGGGTGGGGAGCTCCTACGAGCAGTACTTC

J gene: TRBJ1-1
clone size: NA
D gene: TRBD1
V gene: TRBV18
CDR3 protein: CASSPTGQGSVTEAFF
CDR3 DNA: TGTGCCAGCTCACCCACAGGACAGGGGTCGGTCACTGAAGCTTTCTTT

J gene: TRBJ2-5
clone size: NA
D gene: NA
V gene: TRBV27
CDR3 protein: CASSNSGTSGTQYF
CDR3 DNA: TGTGCCAGCAGTAACTCCGGGACCTCGGGGACCCAGTACTTC